A selection of T cell receptor beta chains follows, all from one sample in a study of blood T cells in healthy people across ages. One entry per CDR3 protein results from TCRdb running MiXCR on the 5' RACE reads. Found here are some 850,000 distinct CDR3 sequences, around 25% of them singletons; the top ten hold around 3%. These sequences were also reported in another study, on T cells of mothers and their children.

Sequenced sample: blood. Receptors were obtained from a boy between 10 and 17 years old in good health. CDR3s include the opening cysteine and the closing phenylalanine or tryptophan. A D gene is named only where the DNA matches it firmly. Rows may omit the clone size; those that give it use once, few, many or a size class.

j_call,d_call,clone_size,v_call,cdr3_aa,cdr3_nt
TRBJ2-5,TRBD2,few,TRBV7-9,CASSLPTGGPETQYF,TGTGCCAGCAGCTTGCCCACGGGGGGGCCGGAGACCCAGTACTTC
TRBJ1-5,.,.,TRBV12-3/TRBV12-4,CASSPGQGVYTLNQPQHF,TGTGCCAGCAGCCCCGGACAAGGTGTGTACACCCTCAATCAGCCCCAGCATTTT
TRBJ2-7,.,.,TRBV6-5,CASRTSGGAGEQYF,TGTGCCAGCAGAACCTCCGGGGGCGCGGGGGAGCAGTACTTC
TRBJ1-1,.,.,TRBV10-3,CAISNIQDMNTEAFF,TGTGCCATCAGTAATATACAGGACATGAACACTGAAGCTTTCTTT
TRBJ1-3,.,.,TRBV6-5,CASSPGLYSGNTIYF,TGTGCCAGCAGCCCGGGACTGTACTCTGGAAACACCATATATTTT
TRBJ2-1,.,few,TRBV4-1,CASSPASDPYNEQFF,TGCGCCAGCAGCCCCGCTAGCGATCCCTACAATGAGCAGTTCTTC
TRBJ2-5,TRBD1,few,TRBV18,CASSPPNRGPETQYF,TGTGCCAGCTCACCACCGAACAGGGGGCCAGAGACCCAGTACTTC
TRBJ2-3,.,.,TRBV7-2,CASSTRGPPEYF,TGTGCCAGCAGCACTCGGGGGCCTCCTGAGTATTTT
TRBJ2-7,TRBD1,.,TRBV27,CASSFTGVGEQYF,TGTGCCAGCAGTTTTACAGGGGTTGGCGAGCAGTACTTC
TRBJ2-6,TRBD1,.,TRBV3-1,CASSPGRGLGANVLTF,TGTGCCAGCAGCCCGGGCAGGGGGCTAGGGGCCAACGTCCTGACTTTC
TRBJ2-1,.,.,TRBV6-2/TRBV6-3,CASSYSRGEQFF,TGTGCCAGCAGTTACTCCCGGGGGGAGCAGTTCTTC
TRBJ1-6,.,.,TRBV10-3,CAISESRGLMNSPLHF,TGTGCCATCAGTGAGTCACGGGGACTAATGAATTCACCCCTCCACTTT
TRBJ1-6,TRBD1,few,TRBV12-5,CASGLIAGGNSPLHF,TGTGCTAGTGGTTTGATCGCAGGGGGCAATTCACCCCTCCACTTT